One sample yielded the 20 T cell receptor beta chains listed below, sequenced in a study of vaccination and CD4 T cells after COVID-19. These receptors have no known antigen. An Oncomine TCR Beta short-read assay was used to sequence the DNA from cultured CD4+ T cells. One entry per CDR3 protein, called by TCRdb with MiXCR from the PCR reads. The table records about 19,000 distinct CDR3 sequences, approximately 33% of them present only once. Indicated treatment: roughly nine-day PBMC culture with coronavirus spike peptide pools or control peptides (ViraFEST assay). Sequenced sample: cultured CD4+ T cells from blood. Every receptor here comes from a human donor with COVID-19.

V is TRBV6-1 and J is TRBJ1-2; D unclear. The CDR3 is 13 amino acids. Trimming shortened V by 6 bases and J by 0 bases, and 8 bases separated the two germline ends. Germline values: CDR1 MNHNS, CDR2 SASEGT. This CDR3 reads CASREIANYGYTF. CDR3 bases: TGTGCCAGCAGGGAGATAGCTAACTATGGCTACACCTTC.

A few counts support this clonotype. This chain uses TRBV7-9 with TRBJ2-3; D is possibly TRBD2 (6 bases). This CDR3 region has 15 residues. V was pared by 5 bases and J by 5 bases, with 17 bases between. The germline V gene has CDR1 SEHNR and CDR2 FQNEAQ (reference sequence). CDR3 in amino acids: CASSPRGGDQDTQYF. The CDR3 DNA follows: TGTGCCAGCAGCCCCCGAGGAGGGGACCAAGATACGCAGTATTTT.

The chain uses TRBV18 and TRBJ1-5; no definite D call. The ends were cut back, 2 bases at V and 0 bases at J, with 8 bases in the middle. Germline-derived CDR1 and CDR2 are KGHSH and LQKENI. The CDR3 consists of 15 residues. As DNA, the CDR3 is TGTGCCAGCTCACCATATCCTAATAGCAATCAGCCCCAGCATTTT. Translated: CASSPYPNSNQPQHF.

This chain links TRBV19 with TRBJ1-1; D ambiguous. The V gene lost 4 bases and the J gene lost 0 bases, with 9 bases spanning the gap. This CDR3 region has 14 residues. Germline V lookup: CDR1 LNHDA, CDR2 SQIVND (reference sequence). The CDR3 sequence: CASSSGQMNTEAFF. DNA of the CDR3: TGTGCCAGTAGTAGTGGGCAGATGAACACTGAAGCTTTCTTT. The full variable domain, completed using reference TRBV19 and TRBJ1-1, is DGGITQSPKYLFRKEGQNVTLSCEQNLNHDAMYWYRQDPGQGLRLIYYSQIVNDFQKGDIAEGYSVSREKKESFPLTVTSAQKNPTAFYLCASSSGQMNTEAFFGQGTRLTVV.

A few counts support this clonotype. CDR3 protein: CASSLAKGGNTEAFF. CDR3 coding DNA: TGTGCCAGCAGCTTGGCCAAGGGAGGGAACACTGAAGCTTTCTTT. This chain joins TRBV5-4 and TRBJ1-1, with D uncertain. The CDR3 is 15 residues long. Germline V lookup: CDR1 SGHNT, CDR2 YYREEE (reference sequence). V was clipped by 0 bases and J by 1 base, with 10 bases between them.

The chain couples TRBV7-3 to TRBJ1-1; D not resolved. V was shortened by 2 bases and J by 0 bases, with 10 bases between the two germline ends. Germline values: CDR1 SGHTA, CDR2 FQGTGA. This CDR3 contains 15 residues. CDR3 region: CASSLLPALNTEAFF. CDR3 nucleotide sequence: TGTGCCAGCAGCTTACTTCCAGCCCTGAACACTGAAGCTTTCTTT.

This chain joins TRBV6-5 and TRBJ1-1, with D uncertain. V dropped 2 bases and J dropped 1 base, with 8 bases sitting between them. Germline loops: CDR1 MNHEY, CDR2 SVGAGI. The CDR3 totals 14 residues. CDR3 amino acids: CASSYPQQNTEAFF. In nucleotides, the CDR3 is TGTGCCAGCAGTTACCCGCAACAGAACACTGAAGCTTTCTTT.

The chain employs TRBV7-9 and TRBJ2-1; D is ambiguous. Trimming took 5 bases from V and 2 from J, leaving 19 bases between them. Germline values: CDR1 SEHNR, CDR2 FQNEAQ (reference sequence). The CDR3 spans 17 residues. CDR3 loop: CASSLRSARKTYNEQFF. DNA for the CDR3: TGTGCCAGCAGCCTGAGGAGTGCCAGAAAAACCTACAATGAGCAGTTCTTC.

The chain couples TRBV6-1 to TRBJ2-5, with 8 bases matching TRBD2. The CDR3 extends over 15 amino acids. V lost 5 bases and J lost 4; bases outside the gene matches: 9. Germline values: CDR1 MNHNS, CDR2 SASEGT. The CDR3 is CASSRSRGGGETQYF. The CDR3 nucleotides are TGTGCCAGCAGTCGTAGTCGGGGGGGGGGAGAGACCCAGTACTTC.

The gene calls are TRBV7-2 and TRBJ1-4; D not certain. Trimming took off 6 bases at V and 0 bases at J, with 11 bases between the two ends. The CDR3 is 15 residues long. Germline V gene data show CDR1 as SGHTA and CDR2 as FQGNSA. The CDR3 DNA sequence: TGTGCCAGCAGACCAACCTTTGCAACTAATGAAAAACTGTTTTTT. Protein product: CASRPTFATNEKLFF.

In nucleotides, the CDR3 is TGTGCCAGCAGTGGACAGGTAGCCAACTATGGCTACACCTTC. It specifies CASSGQVANYGYTF. The genes are TRBV2 and TRBJ1-2; weak D call: TRBD1 (6 bases). Trimming left V 4 bases short and J 2 bases short, with 11 bases between. The CDR3 spans 14 residues. In germline, CDR1 is SNHLY, CDR2 FYNNEI.

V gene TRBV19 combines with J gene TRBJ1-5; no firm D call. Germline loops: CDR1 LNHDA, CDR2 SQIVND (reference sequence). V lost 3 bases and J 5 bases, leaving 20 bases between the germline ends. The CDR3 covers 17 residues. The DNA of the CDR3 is TGTGCCAGTAGTATTAGCGCGGGGTCAAGAGAGTATCAGCCCCAGCATTTT. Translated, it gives CASSISAGSREYQPQHF.

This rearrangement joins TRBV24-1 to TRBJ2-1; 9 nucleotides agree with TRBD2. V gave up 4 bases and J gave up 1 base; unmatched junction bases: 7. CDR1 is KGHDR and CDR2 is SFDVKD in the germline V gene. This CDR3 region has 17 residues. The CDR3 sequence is CATSDPGSGGSYNEQFF. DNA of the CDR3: TGTGCCACCAGTGACCCTGGGAGCGGGGGGTCCTACAATGAGCAGTTCTTC.

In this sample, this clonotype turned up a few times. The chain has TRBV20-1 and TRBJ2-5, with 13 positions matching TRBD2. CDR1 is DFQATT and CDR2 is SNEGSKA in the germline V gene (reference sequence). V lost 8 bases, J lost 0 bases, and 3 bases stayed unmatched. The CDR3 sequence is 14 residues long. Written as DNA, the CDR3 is TGCAGTCGAGGACTAGCGGGGGACCAAGAGACCCAGTACTTC. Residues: CSRGLAGDQETQYF.

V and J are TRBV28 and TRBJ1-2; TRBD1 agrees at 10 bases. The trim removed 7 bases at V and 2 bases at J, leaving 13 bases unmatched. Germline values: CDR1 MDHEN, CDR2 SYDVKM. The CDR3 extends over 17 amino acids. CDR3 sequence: CASKTSQGTGANYGYTF. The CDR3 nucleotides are TGTGCCAGCAAAACCTCTCAGGGGACAGGGGCGAACTATGGCTACACCTTC.

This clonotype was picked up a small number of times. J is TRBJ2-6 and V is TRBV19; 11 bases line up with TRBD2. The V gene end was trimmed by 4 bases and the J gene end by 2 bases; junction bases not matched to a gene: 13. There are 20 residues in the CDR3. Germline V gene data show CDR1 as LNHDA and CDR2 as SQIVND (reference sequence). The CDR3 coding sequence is TGTGCCAGTAGTAAGGTCTGGCTAGCGGGGGGCCCTGCTGGGGCCAACGTCCTGACTTTC. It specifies CASSKVWLAGGPAGANVLTF.

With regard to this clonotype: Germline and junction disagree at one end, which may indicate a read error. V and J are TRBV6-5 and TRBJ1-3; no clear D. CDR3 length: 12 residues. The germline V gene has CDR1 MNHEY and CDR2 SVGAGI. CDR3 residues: CASSYTGNTVYF. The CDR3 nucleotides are TGTGCCAGCAGTTACACTGGAAACACCGTATATTTT.

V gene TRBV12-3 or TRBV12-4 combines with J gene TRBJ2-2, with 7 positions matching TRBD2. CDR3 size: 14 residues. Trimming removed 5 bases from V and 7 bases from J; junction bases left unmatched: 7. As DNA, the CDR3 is TGTGCCAGCAGTCGGACTGGGGAGGGCGGGGAGCTGTTTTTT. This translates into CASSRTGEGGELFF.

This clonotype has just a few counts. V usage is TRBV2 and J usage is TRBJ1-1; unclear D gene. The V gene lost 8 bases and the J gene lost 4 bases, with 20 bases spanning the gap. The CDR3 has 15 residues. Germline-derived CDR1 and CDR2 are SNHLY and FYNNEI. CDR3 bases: TGTGCCAGCGCTACCGGGCCCTCCGTCGGCACTGAAGCTTTCTTT. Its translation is CASATGPSVGTEAFF.

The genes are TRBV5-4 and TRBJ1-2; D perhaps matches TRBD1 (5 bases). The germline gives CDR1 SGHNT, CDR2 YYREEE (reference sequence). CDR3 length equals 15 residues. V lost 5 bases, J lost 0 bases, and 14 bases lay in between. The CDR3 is CASSSQGTANYGYTF. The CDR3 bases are TGTGCCAGCAGTTCCCAGGGAACCGCTAACTATGGCTACACCTTC.